A single sample gave rise to the 20 T cell receptor beta chains below, sequenced in a study of T cell responses to AZD1222 COVID-19 vaccine. The protocol was immunoSEQ multiplex PCR, while the TCRdb copy is restricted to in-frame clones and leaves out a portion. The table records some 120,000 clones, around 93% of them present only once. This material consisted of peripheral blood, taken on day 0 of AZD1222 vaccination. The receptors stem from an adult in good health.

The chain is built from TRBV5-1 and TRBJ1-6, with TRBD1 as a possible D gene (6 bases). Germline CDR1 SGHRS, CDR2 YFSETQ. This CDR3 has 15 amino acids. V was pared by 0 bases and J by 12 bases, with 16 bases between. In DNA, the CDR3 is TGCGCCAGCAGCTTGGATGGGGGGCGGAATCAACCCCTCCACTTT. Its translation: CASSLDGGRNQPLHF. Full variable domain (missing parts from reference TRBV5-1 and TRBJ1-6): KAGVTQTPRYLIKTRGQQVTLSCSPISGHRSVSWYQQTPGQGLQFLFEYFSETQRNKGNFPGRFSGRQFSNSRSEMNVSTLELGDSALYLCASSLDGGRNQPLHFGNGTRLTVT.

The gene calls are TRBV13 and TRBJ2-1; 10 bases agree with TRBD2. The germline CDR1 and CDR2 sequences are PRHDT and FYEKMQ (reference sequence). Trimming took 5 bases from V and 9 from J; bases not matched to a gene: 13. The CDR3 extends over 16 amino acids. In DNA form, the CDR3 reads TGTGCCAGCAGCCAAGCTAGCGGGAGCTTCTGGACTGAGCAGTTCTTC. Its translation: CASSQASGSFWTEQFF. Filled out from reference TRBV13 and TRBJ2-1, the complete variable domain reads AAGVIQSPRHLIKEKRETATLKCYPIPRHDTVYWYQQGPGQDPQFLISFYEKMQSDKGSIPDRFSAQQFSDYHSELNMSSLELGDSALYFCASSQASGSFWTEQFFGPGTRLTVL.

CDR3 nucleotides: TGTGCAACACAGGGGACGCTGAATTCACCCCTCCACTTT. Protein sequence: CATQGTLNSPLHF. V usage is TRBV30 and J usage is TRBJ1-6, with 7 bases that match TRBD1. Germline V gene lookup returns CDR1 GTSNPN and CDR2 SVGIG (reference sequence). The CDR3 contains 13 residues.

This chain joins TRBV5-8 and TRBJ2-3; 8 bases map to TRBD1. The CDR3 consists of 15 residues. Looked up from germline, CDR1 is SGHTS and CDR2 is YDEGEE. V lost 4 bases and J lost 2; bases outside the gene matches: 6. DNA of the CDR3: TGTGCCAGCAGCCCGACAGGGGCGGCCACAGATACGCAGTATTTT. Protein sequence: CASSPTGAATDTQYF.

The count of this clone is one. The chain recombines TRBV2 with TRBJ2-2, with D maybe TRBD2 (5 bases). Germline V gene sequence: CDR1 SNHLY, CDR2 FYNNEI. V was trimmed by 7 bases and J by 0 bases, leaving 9 bases between them. This CDR3 comprises 14 residues. CDR3: CASTGLSNTGELFF. CDR3 DNA sequence: TGTGCCAGCACTGGACTTTCGAACACCGGGGAGCTGTTTTTT.

The chain carries TRBV4-1 and TRBJ1-5; 7 nucleotides line up with TRBD1. This CDR3 has 15 residues. V gave up 3 bases and J gave up 1 base; unmatched junction bases: 3. Per the germline V gene, CDR1 is MGHRA and CDR2 is YSYEKL. The chain's CDR3 is CASSQTGLSNQPQHF. DNA of the CDR3: TGCGCCAGCAGCCAGACAGGGTTGAGCAATCAGCCCCAGCATTTT.

This rearrangement joins TRBV6-5 to TRBJ2-3; TRBD1 matches 7 bases. Germline V lookup: CDR1 MNHEY, CDR2 SVGAGI. This CDR3 is 14 amino acids long. Trimming took 10 bases from V and 1 from J; bases not matched to a gene: 8. CDR3 region: CATLTGSGTDTQYF. CDR3 DNA sequence: TGTGCCACCCTGACAGGGTCGGGCACAGATACGCAGTATTTT.

The gene calls are TRBV6-1 and TRBJ2-3, with D possibly being TRBD2 (6 bases). Germline V gene sequence: CDR1 MNHNS, CDR2 SASEGT. The V end was cut by 3 bases, the J end by 0 bases, with 13 bases between. The CDR3 is made up of 16 amino acids. The DNA for the CDR3 is TGTGCCAGCAGTGAGCCCTTTAGCGGTAGCACAGATACGCAGTATTTT. It encodes CASSEPFSGSTDTQYF.

V usage is TRBV27 and J usage is TRBJ2-3, with D possibly TRBD1 on 6 matching bases. The CDR3 has 17 residues. Germline values: CDR1 MNHEY, CDR2 SMNVEV (reference sequence). V was cut by 2 bases and J by 0 bases, with 15 bases left in between. Written as DNA, the CDR3 is TGTGCCAGCAGTTTAAGGGGCTTTGGGGGCAGCACAGATACGCAGTATTTT. Encoded protein: CASSLRGFGGSTDTQYF.

This clone was recorded only once. The gene calls are TRBV29-1 and TRBJ2-1; D remains ambiguous. The V and J ends lost 2 bases and 6 bases respectively, with 5 bases between them. This CDR3 contains 11 residues. Germline CDR1 reads SQVTM; CDR2 reads ANQGSEA. The CDR3 protein is CSVENPNEQFF. The CDR3 DNA reads as TGCAGCGTTGAAAATCCCAATGAGCAGTTCTTC.

V usage is TRBV6-6 and J usage is TRBJ1-1, with 8 bases lining up with TRBD1. V shed 6 bases, J shed 0 bases, and the junction held 6 bases outside the gene matches. This CDR3 spans 15 amino acids. CDR1 and CDR2 (germline): MNHNY, SVGAGI (reference sequence). The CDR3 nucleotides are TGTGCCAGCAGCCAGGGACAGGCTATGAACACTGAAGCTTTCTTT. Its translation is CASSQGQAMNTEAFF.

This chain uses TRBV6-1 with TRBJ1-6; D remains unclear. There are 15 residues in the CDR3. Germline CDR1 reads MNHNS; CDR2 reads SASEGT. The V and J ends lost 2 bases and 5 bases respectively, with 10 bases between them. The CDR3 reads CASSETVGHNSPLHF. The CDR3 bases are TGTGCCAGCAGTGAAACAGTCGGTCATAATTCACCCCTCCACTTT.

The genes are TRBV7-3 and TRBJ2-1, with 7 bases aligning to TRBD1. The J segment lost 8 bases and the V segment lost 3 bases, leaving 10 bases of the junction unmatched. Germline V lookup: CDR1 SGHTA, CDR2 FQGTGA. This CDR3 region has 15 residues. CDR3 loop: CASSFRPGTVDEQFF. CDR3 nucleotide sequence: TGTGCCAGCAGCTTCCGACCTGGGACAGTGGATGAGCAGTTCTTC.

The V call is TRBV29-1, the J call TRBJ2-7; D is unresolved. The CDR3 covers 15 residues. Per the germline V gene, CDR1 is SQVTM and CDR2 is ANQGSEA. V dropped 4 bases and J dropped 6 bases, with 22 bases sitting between them. In DNA form, the CDR3 reads TGCAGCGTTGTCGCCCCCGTGACTCCCTTCGTCGAGCAGTACTTC. As protein: CSVVAPVTPFVEQYF.

This chain uses TRBV28 with TRBJ2-3, with TRBD2 matching over 8 bases. Trimming cost V 8 bases and J 3 bases; bases outside gene matches: 10. The CDR3 spans 15 residues. Germline V gene lookup returns CDR1 MDHEN and CDR2 SYDVKM. The CDR3 nucleotides read TGTGCCAGCGGCCTCGGGGGGGCTGAAACAGATACGCAGTATTTT. As protein: CASGLGGAETDTQYF.

The gene calls are TRBV4-1 and TRBJ2-5; 8 bases match TRBD2. V was pared by 2 bases and J by 4 bases, with 0 bases of the junction left unmatched. The germline CDR1 and CDR2 sequences are MGHRA and YSYEKL. The CDR3 loop spans 13 amino acids. The CDR3 nucleotides read TGCGCCAGCAGCCAACTAGCGGGAGAGACCCAGTACTTC. It encodes CASSQLAGETQYF.

CDR3 DNA sequence: TGCGCCAGCAGCTTGGGACAGGGGGCTCTATCGACTGAAGCTTTCTTT. This encodes CASSLGQGALSTEAFF. The rearrangement uses TRBV5-1 and TRBJ1-1; TRBD1 agrees at 10 bases. CDR1 is SGHRS and CDR2 is YFSETQ in the germline V gene. The J segment lost 5 bases and the V segment lost 0 bases, leaving 7 bases of the junction unmatched. The length of the CDR3 is 16 residues.

The table lists this clone with a count of one. This chain uses TRBV9 with TRBJ1-3, with D possibly matching TRBD1 (6 bases). Trimming stripped 0 bases from V and 6 bases from J, with 10 bases between. CDR1 and CDR2 from the germline V gene are SGDLS and YYNGEE. CDR3 length: 14 residues. CDR3 nucleotides: TGTGCCAGCAGCGTAGGGGACACCTTAAACACCATATATTTT. Protein product: CASSVGDTLNTIYF.

The V and J genes are TRBV18 and TRBJ2-7; TRBD2 agrees at 13 bases. Trimming removed 3 bases from V and 6 bases from J; junction bases left unmatched: 5. This CDR3 contains 15 residues. CDR1 and CDR2 (germline): KGHSH, LQKENI. The CDR3 nucleotides are TGTGCCAGCTCACCCGGACTAGCGGGAGCGGGCGAGCAGTACTTC. This gives the protein CASSPGLAGAGEQYF.

The chain joins TRBV27 to TRBJ2-2; maybe TRBD2 (6 bases). This CDR3 is 13 amino acids long. Trimming removed 7 bases at V and 5 bases at J, with 11 bases between. Germline CDR1 MNHEY, CDR2 SMNVEV (reference sequence). The CDR3 region is CASKAAGTGELFF. Here the CDR3 DNA reads TGTGCCAGCAAAGCCGCGGGGACCGGGGAGCTGTTTTTT.